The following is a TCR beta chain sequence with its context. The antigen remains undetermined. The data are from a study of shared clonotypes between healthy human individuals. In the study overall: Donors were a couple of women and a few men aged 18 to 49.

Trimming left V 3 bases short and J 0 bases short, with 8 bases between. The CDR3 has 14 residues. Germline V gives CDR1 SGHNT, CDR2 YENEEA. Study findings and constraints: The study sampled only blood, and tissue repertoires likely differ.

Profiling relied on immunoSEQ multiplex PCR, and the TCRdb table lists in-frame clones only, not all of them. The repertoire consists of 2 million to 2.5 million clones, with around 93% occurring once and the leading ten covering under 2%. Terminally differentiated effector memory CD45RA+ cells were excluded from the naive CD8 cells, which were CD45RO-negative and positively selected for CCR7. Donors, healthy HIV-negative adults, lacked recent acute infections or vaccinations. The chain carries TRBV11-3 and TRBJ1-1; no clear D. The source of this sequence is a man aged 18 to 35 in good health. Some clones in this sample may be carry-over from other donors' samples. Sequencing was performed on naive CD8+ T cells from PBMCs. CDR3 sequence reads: CASSFPRMNTEAFF. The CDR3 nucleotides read TGTGCCAGCAGCTTTCCACGAATGAACACTGAAGCTTTCTTT.